The 27 T cell receptor beta chains given below trace back to one sample, sequenced in a study of cytomegalovirus exposure and HLA in healthy donors. It was with 60 Vbeta and 13 Jbeta primers that the PCR ran. Repertoires were generated with immunoSEQ multiplex PCR, while TCRdb's copy carries only in-frame clones and drops some. The sample contains about 130,000 clones, around 86% of which appear only once. Sequencing was performed on PBMCs. These receptors were collected from a young man in good health and CMV-seronegative.

This chain links TRBV19 with TRBJ1-1, with D hard to call. The CDR3 extends over 11 amino acids. The V end lost 6 bases, the J end lost 6 bases, and 8 bases lay between the germline ends. Germline-derived CDR1 and CDR2 are LNHDA and SQIVND (reference sequence). CDR3 coding DNA: TGTGCCAGTAGCAAACATGCTGAAGCTTTCTTT. It encodes CASSKHAEAFF.

J is TRBJ1-2 and V is TRBV6-6; 10 nucleotides match TRBD1. J was trimmed by 7 bases and V by 7 bases; bases with no gene match: 9. CDR1 is MNHNY and CDR2 is SVGAGI in the germline V gene (reference sequence). This CDR3 spans 14 amino acids. CDR3 nucleotide sequence: TGTGCCAGCACCCTGGGGACAGGGGAGGCTGGCTACACCTTC. It yields the protein CASTLGTGEAGYTF.

The J gene is TRBJ1-1, the V gene TRBV6-1; maybe TRBD1 (5 bases). The CDR3 has 15 residues. CDR1 and CDR2 (germline): MNHNS, SASEGT. V was clipped by 6 bases and J by 4 bases, with 18 bases between them. CDR3 DNA sequence: TGTGCCAGCAGGGCAAAGGGGTCCGGGAGCACTGAAGCTTTCTTT. Protein: CASRAKGSGSTEAFF.

V is TRBV7-9 and J is TRBJ2-7, with a possible D match to TRBD2 (5 bases). V was trimmed by 5 bases and J by 5 bases, leaving 16 bases between them. The CDR3 is 14 residues long. Germline V gene lookup returns CDR1 SEHNR and CDR2 FQNEAQ (reference sequence). Written as DNA, the CDR3 is TGTGCCAGCAGCCCAGTTAGAGTGAGGGACGAGCAGTACTTC. Translated, it gives CASSPVRVRDEQYF.

The V and J genes are TRBV6-5 and TRBJ1-6; 8 bases match TRBD1. The CDR3 loop spans 14 amino acids. After removal of 5 bases from V and 7 bases from J, the junction contained 4 bases not matched to a gene. The germline CDR1 and CDR2 sequences are MNHEY and SVGAGI. CDR3 in amino acids: CASSQDRVNSPLHF. CDR3 bases: TGTGCCAGCAGTCAGGACAGGGTGAATTCACCCCTCCACTTT.

The rearrangement uses TRBV2 and TRBJ1-6, with 7 bases matching TRBD1. Germline V CDR1 and CDR2: SNHLY, FYNNEI. Losses at the gene ends were 3 bases for V and 10 bases for J; bases not matched to a gene: 3. The CDR3 has 13 residues. In nucleotides, the CDR3 is TGTGCCAGCAGTGAGGACAGGAACTCACCCCTCCACTTT. It translates to CASSEDRNSPLHF.

The genes are TRBV4-1 and TRBJ1-2; D is uncertain. CDR1 and CDR2 from the germline V gene are MGHRA and YSYEKL. Trimming removed 3 bases at V and 6 bases at J, with 14 bases between. This CDR3 contains 14 residues. The CDR3 region is CASSHSLRGDGYTF. The DNA for the CDR3 is TGCGCCAGCAGCCACTCCCTCCGGGGAGATGGCTACACCTTC.

The chain uses TRBV19 and TRBJ2-7; the D gene is possibly TRBD2 (5 bases). V lost 3 bases to trimming and J lost 2 bases, with 17 bases between them. The CDR3 totals 16 residues. CDR1 and CDR2 (germline): LNHDA, SQIVND (reference sequence). The CDR3 nucleotides are TGTGCCAGTAGTATCGCCAACGGCCCGGGGACCTACGAGCAGTACTTC. This encodes CASSIANGPGTYEQYF.

The V and J genes are TRBV6-5 and TRBJ2-5; the D gene is possibly TRBD1 (5 bases). V was shortened by 2 bases and J by 1 base, with 11 bases between the two germline ends. The germline CDR1 and CDR2 sequences are MNHEY and SVGAGI. The CDR3 has 15 amino acids. As DNA, the CDR3 is TGTGCCAGCAGTTACAACGACAGACTCCAAGAGACCCAGTACTTC. Residues: CASSYNDRLQETQYF.

For the CDR3, the DNA is TGTGCCAGCTCACCAGGCGGCCAGGGGCCCTCCAAAAATGAAAAACTGTTTTTT. Translating gives CASSPGGQGPSKNEKLFF. V gene TRBV18 combines with J gene TRBJ1-4, with D maybe TRBD1 (6 bases). CDR1 and CDR2 (germline): KGHSH, LQKENI. Deletions cut 2 bases from V and 5 bases from J, with 21 bases between. The CDR3 extends over 18 amino acids.

The gene calls are TRBV6-5 and TRBJ1-2, with 7 bases that match TRBD1. The CDR3 is 15 amino acids. Trimming removed 6 bases from V and 2 bases from J; junction bases left unmatched: 9. CDR1 is MNHEY and CDR2 is SVGAGI in the germline V gene. CDR3 coding DNA: TGTGCCAGCAGGAGGGACAGCGGAAAGAACTATGGCTACACCTTC. Its translation: CASRRDSGKNYGYTF.

This clone was seen a single time. This chain connects TRBV6-4 to TRBJ2-1; TRBD2 matches 13 bases. Germline CDR1 reads MRHNA; CDR2 reads SNTAGT. With V trimmed by 4 bases and J by 6 bases, 0 bases remained unmatched. This CDR3 contains 14 residues. The CDR3 loop is CASSGTSGGNEQFF. In nucleotides, the CDR3 is TGTGCCAGCAGTGGGACTAGCGGGGGCAATGAGCAGTTCTTC.

V and J are TRBV6-6 and TRBJ2-3, with D perhaps matching TRBD2 (5 bases). The CDR3 is 15 amino acids. Germline lookup yields CDR1 MNHNY and CDR2 SVGAGI (reference sequence). The ends were cut back, 2 bases at V and 3 bases at J, with 12 bases in the middle. The CDR3 sequence: CASSYVSGGTDTQYF. The CDR3 coding sequence is TGTGCCAGCAGTTACGTTTCCGGCGGGACAGATACGCAGTATTTT.

This sequence joins TRBV10-3 and TRBJ2-1; 7 bases align to TRBD1. The germline V gene has CDR1 ENHRY and CDR2 SYGVKD. The CDR3 has 14 residues. V trimming: 10 bases; J trimming: 2 bases; junction bases outside the gene matches: 8. The CDR3 is CATQGDTAYNEQFF. CDR3 DNA sequence: TGTGCCACCCAGGGGGACACAGCCTACAATGAGCAGTTCTTC.

The genes are TRBV27 and TRBJ2-3, with 11 bases fitting TRBD2. Germline-derived CDR1 and CDR2 are MNHEY and SMNVEV (reference sequence). CDR3 length equals 17 residues. The V and J ends lost 5 bases and 2 bases, in that order; junction bases with no gene match: 9. CDR3 region: CASSPDSSGGPTDTQYF. The DNA of the CDR3 is TGTGCCAGCAGTCCGGACTCTAGCGGGGGGCCCACAGATACGCAGTATTTT.

The rearrangement links TRBV23-1 to TRBJ2-7, with unresolved D. TRBV23-1 belongs to the ORF category, with a function that is uncertain. The V gene lost 4 bases and the J gene lost 2 bases, with 9 bases spanning the gap. The CDR3 loop spans 13 amino acids. The CDR3 here is CASSLLLAYEQYF. CDR3 coding DNA: TGCGCCAGCAGTCTTCTACTTGCCTACGAGCAGTACTTC.

The chain uses TRBV4-2 and TRBJ2-2, with TRBD2 identical over 8 bases. Trimming cost V 4 bases and J 8 bases; bases outside gene matches: 6. The CDR3 has 14 amino acids. Germline-derived CDR1 and CDR2 are LGHNA and YNFKEQ. The CDR3 here is CASSLPGGPGELFF. The CDR3 nucleotides read TGTGCCAGCAGCCTCCCGGGGGGGCCTGGGGAGCTGTTTTTT.

This clone was recorded once. The J gene is TRBJ1-6, the V gene TRBV30; weak D call: TRBD1 (6 bases). Trimming took off 3 bases at V and 0 bases at J, with 15 bases between the two ends. The CDR3 is 17 amino acids. The germline V gene has CDR1 GTSNPN and CDR2 SVGIG (reference sequence). The CDR3: CAWRGRTATSYNSPLHF. CDR3 coding DNA: TGTGCCTGGAGGGGCCGGACAGCAACCTCCTATAATTCACCCCTCCACTTT.

This clone has more than one count but fewer than ten. CDR3 amino acids: CASSSTGQGHYEGPQHF. CDR3 bases: TGTGCCAGCAGCTCCACTGGACAGGGGCATTATGAAGGGCCCCAGCATTTT. The gene calls are TRBV7-9 and TRBJ1-5, with 9 nucleotides matching TRBD1. This CDR3 has 17 amino acids. Germline loops: CDR1 SEHNR, CDR2 FQNEAQ (reference sequence). V gave up 4 bases and J gave up 9 bases; unmatched junction bases: 16.

This sequence joins TRBV5-4 and TRBJ2-7; a weak D match, TRBD1 (6 bases). Trimming cost V 4 bases and J 0 bases, with 17 bases left between them. The CDR3 runs 16 residues. Germline loops: CDR1 SGHNT, CDR2 YYREEE (reference sequence). The chain's CDR3 is CASSLARTAPSYEQYF. The CDR3, as DNA: TGTGCCAGCAGCCTAGCCCGGACAGCACCCTCCTACGAGCAGTACTTC.

The rearrangement joins TRBV7-3 to TRBJ2-7; 7 nucleotides align to TRBD1. Per the germline V gene, CDR1 is SGHTA and CDR2 is FQGTGA. CDR3 size: 15 residues. V shed 4 bases and J 5 bases; nucleotides not matched to a gene: 11. CDR3 residues: CASSSRQGRVHEQYF. Here the CDR3 DNA reads TGTGCCAGCAGCTCCCGACAGGGAAGGGTCCACGAGCAGTACTTC.

The chain couples TRBV4-1 to TRBJ2-5; maybe TRBD1 (5 bases). The DNA end is more similar to TRBJ2-7, so the J call may be wrong. This CDR3 has 16 amino acids. Per germline, CDR1 MGHRA and CDR2 YSYEKL. The DNA of the CDR3 is TGCGCCAGCAGCCACCCTACATCAGGGTCTACCTACGAGCAGTACTTC. It yields the protein CASSHPTSGSTYEQYF.

The genes are TRBV30 and TRBJ1-1; D gene uncertain. Trimming took 2 bases from V and 3 from J, leaving 10 bases between them. Germline CDR1 GTSNPN, CDR2 SVGIG (reference sequence). The CDR3 extends over 13 amino acids. CDR3 loop: CAWSNSGYTEAFF. Here the CDR3 DNA reads TGTGCCTGGAGTAACTCGGGTTACACTGAAGCTTTCTTT.

In its sample, this clone was seen a few times. The chain joins TRBV6-4 to TRBJ2-7; D may be TRBD2 (6 bases). Germline CDR1 MRHNA, CDR2 SNTAGT. V was pared by 6 bases and J by 2 bases, with 17 bases between. This CDR3 region has 15 residues. CDR3 in amino acids: CASRPGDSGPYEQYF. The CDR3 DNA reads TGTGCCAGCAGACCCGGGGATAGCGGACCCTACGAGCAGTACTTC.

The chain combines TRBV6-6 with TRBJ1-6; no clear D. Trimming shortened V by 6 bases and J by 8 bases, and 8 bases separated the two germline ends. CDR3 size: 12 residues. Germline CDR1 MNHNY, CDR2 SVGAGI (reference sequence). The DNA of the CDR3 is TGTGCCAGCAGCCGCGTGGATTCACCCCTCCACTTT. It translates to CASSRVDSPLHF.

The chain uses TRBV7-9 and TRBJ2-7; perhaps TRBD2 as D (6 bases). CDR3 length equals 14 residues. V lost 1 base to trimming and J lost 4 bases, with 11 bases between them. Germline CDR1 is SEHNR and CDR2 is FQNEAQ (reference sequence). CDR3 sequence: CASSLGIGGYEQYF. Here the CDR3 DNA reads TGTGCCAGCAGCTTAGGAATCGGGGGTTACGAGCAGTACTTC.

The V gene is TRBV6-1, the J gene TRBJ1-2; TRBD1 might be the D (6 bases). Germline V gene data show CDR1 as MNHNS and CDR2 as SASEGT. V lost 8 bases to trimming and J lost 4 bases, with 8 bases between them. The CDR3 has 11 residues. CDR3 protein: CASDRFYGYTF. DNA for the CDR3: TGTGCCAGCGACAGGTTCTATGGCTACACCTTC.